The clone carrying this T cell receptor beta chain was found a few times. No antigen is known for it. This entry belongs to a study of beta chain features in type 1 diabetes. Study-wide findings and caveats: Shorter templates might be favored by PCR, equally in patients and controls.

Expressed TCRB transcripts got sequenced, as all isolated RNA was reverse transcribed. This table comes from immunoSEQ multiplex PCR, and its TCRdb copy is limited to in-frame clones, with some not included. The sample has hundreds of thousands of clones; less than 10% are singletons. CDR3 length: 13 amino acids. Germline V CDR1 and CDR2: SGHDN, FVKESK. Trimming removed 2 bases at V and 1 base at J, with 5 bases between. The sequenced material came from central memory CD4+ T cells from blood. This receptor was identified in a woman aged 18 to 35 in good health. The rearrangement uses TRBV14 and TRBJ2-5; D is unresolved. The CDR3 bases are TGTGCCAGCAGCCAACTGACCCAAGAGACCCAGTACTTC. It translates to CASSQLTQETQYF.